This is a list of T cell receptor beta chains from one sample in a study of PD-1 blockade in classical Hodgkin lymphoma. TCRdb keeps only in-frame clones here, not all; method: immunoSEQ multiplex PCR. The data show tens of thousands of clones, with approximately 73% seen just once and about 11% held by the top ten. The source material was peripheral blood mononuclear cells (PBMCs), sampled at baseline. Receptor source: a human donor with classical Hodgkin lymphoma. CDR3s leave out the opening cysteine and the closing phenylalanine or tryptophan. A D gene is named only where the DNA matches it firmly. Clone size is not always given. Where it is, it says once, few, many or a class for expanded clones.

j_call	d_call	clone_size	v_call	cdr3_length	cdr3_aa
TRBJ1-1	NA	NA	TRBV6-6	12	ASSLGQMNTEAF
TRBJ2-3	TRBD2	few	TRBV23-1	19	ASSQSSRTSGTPLGTDTQY
TRBJ2-3	NA	once	TRBV5-1	14	ASSLDRGARFDTQY
TRBJ2-5	NA	NA	TRBV19	14	ASSIVPGQGRETQY
TRBJ2-1	TRBD1	NA	TRBV11-2	12	ASSGQEAYNEQF
TRBJ1-2	NA	NA	TRBV28	12	ASSSNPTGSGYT
TRBJ1-2	NA	few	TRBV12-5	10	ASGIPEWGYT
TRBJ1-2	TRBD1	NA	TRBV28	14	ASSSYRQGAAYGYT
TRBJ1-1	NA	few	TRBV9	14	ASSVGPPGGNTEAF
TRBJ2-5	TRBD1	NA	TRBV5-1	12	ASSLTGGSETQY
TRBJ2-7	NA	NA	TRBV11-3	11	ASSSGPDYEQY
TRBJ1-2	TRBD1	NA	TRBV29-1	16	SVEESDTGQGLYYGYT
TRBJ1-4	TRBD1	NA	TRBV11-2	13	ASSPGDRTNEKLF
TRBJ1-1	NA	few	TRBV18	11	ASSFVENTEAF
TRBJ2-1	NA	NA	TRBV19	13	ASSLSSSSYNEQF
TRBJ1-2	NA	NA	TRBV15	14	ATSRDHRGPPYGYT
TRBJ2-7	NA	NA	TRBV5-1	14	ASSLAGLPSSYEQY
TRBJ2-7	TRBD2	NA	TRBV7-9	13	ASSGGLDLRPKQY